A single sample gave rise to the 16 T cell receptor beta chains below, sequenced in a study of post-analysis software for immune sequencing data. Whole-study results and caveats: Elevated frequency relative to controls characterized several TRBV segments in patients, TRBV5-6, TRBV5-1 and TRBV20-1 among them.

No antigen is known for these receptors. Prepared libraries of TCR beta cDNA carried unique molecular identifiers. TCRdb called the PCR reads again in MiXCR, with one record for every CDR3 protein. The table lists more than 500,000 distinct CDR3 sequences, less than 40% of them singletons. Sequenced: blood. Receptors were obtained from a girl aged 2-17 years with multiple sclerosis.

This clonotype appeared a few times. The chain is built from TRBV10-3 and TRBJ2-7; the match to TRBD1 covers 9 bases. Germline CDR1 ENHRY, CDR2 SYGVKD. The V and J ends lost 8 bases and 1 base, in that order; junction bases with no gene match: 9. This CDR3 has 15 amino acids. The CDR3 sequence: CAIGYMDRGSYEQYF. CDR3 DNA: TGTGCCATCGGTTACATGGACAGGGGTTCCTACGAGCAGTACTTC.

This chain joins TRBV5-5 and TRBJ2-5; 8 bases map to TRBD2. This CDR3 comprises 15 residues. CDR1 and CDR2 (germline): SGHKS, YYEKEE (reference sequence). With 3 bases clipped from V and 2 bases from J, the junction kept 6 bases outside the gene matches. The CDR3 reads CASSWDSGVQETQYF. The DNA for the CDR3 is TGTGCCAGCAGCTGGGATAGCGGGGTACAAGAGACCCAGTACTTC.

Here the CDR3 reads CASSYSRGVGTEAFF. The CDR3 bases are TGTGCCAGCAGTTACTCGCGGGGAGTTGGAACTGAAGCTTTCTTT. The chain employs TRBV6-6 and TRBJ1-1; D unresolved. CDR1 is MNHNY, CDR2 SVGAGI, per germline (reference sequence). CDR3 length: 15 amino acids. V was clipped by 0 bases and J by 5 bases, with 13 bases between them.

The V and J genes are TRBV10-2 and TRBJ2-5; 13 positions agree with TRBD2. Looked up from germline, CDR1 is WSHSY and CDR2 is SAAADI. There are 19 residues in the CDR3. The trim removed 4 bases at V and 5 bases at J, leaving 16 bases unmatched. The CDR3 region is CASSARKGTSGVLRETQYF. In DNA form, the CDR3 reads TGCGCCAGCAGTGCGCGGAAAGGGACTAGCGGGGTCCTAAGGGAGACCCAGTACTTC.

This clonotype occurred many times. DNA for the CDR3: TGCAGTGCTGCCCGGGGCGCAGGCGATCAAGAGACCCAGTACTTC. As protein: CSAARGAGDQETQYF. The chain links TRBV20-1 to TRBJ2-5, with D perhaps assigned TRBD1 or TRBD2 (5 bases each). Germline CDR1 and CDR2: DFQATT and SNEGSKA (reference sequence). This CDR3 is built from 15 residues. Trimming removed 5 bases at V and 2 bases at J, with 18 bases between.

This clonotype appeared a single time. The gene calls are TRBV5-1 and TRBJ2-5; 7 bases fit TRBD2. This CDR3 is 16 amino acids long. The V and J ends lost 4 bases and 2 bases, in that order; junction bases with no gene match: 11. Germline V gene sequence: CDR1 SGHRS, CDR2 YFSETQ. CDR3 region: CASSPIGGRVQETQYF. The CDR3 region has the DNA TGCGCCAGCAGCCCCATAGGAGGGAGGGTGCAAGAGACCCAGTACTTC. The full variable domain, completed using reference TRBV5-1 and TRBJ2-5, is KAGVTQTPRYLIKTRGQQVTLSCSPISGHRSVSWYQQTPGQGLQFLFEYFSETQRNKGNFPGRFSGRQFSNSRSEMNVSTLELGDSALYLCASSPIGGRVQETQYFGPGTRLLVL.

This clonotype turned up a few times. This chain's CDR3 is CASSQTSGGIYEQYF. As DNA, the CDR3 is TGTGCCAGCAGCCAAACCTCGGGAGGGATTTACGAGCAGTACTTC. V is TRBV7-8 and J is TRBJ2-7; TRBD2 aligns across 8 bases. V shed 5 bases, J shed 4 bases, and the junction held 10 bases outside the gene matches. Germline CDR1 and CDR2: SGHVS and FQNEAQ. The CDR3 length is 15 residues. Using reference TRBV7-8 and TRBJ2-7 for the parts outside the CDR3, the full variable domain is GAGVSQSPRYKVAKRGQDVALRCDPISGHVSLFWYQQALGQGPEFLTYFQNEAQLDKSGLPSDRFFAERPEGSVSTLKIQRTQQEDSAVYLCASSQTSGGIYEQYFGPGTRLTVT.

There are a few counts of this clonotype. V gene TRBV6-1 combines with J gene TRBJ2-1, with TRBD1 as a possible D gene (6 bases). Germline lookup yields CDR1 MNHNS and CDR2 SASEGT. The CDR3 length is 14 residues. Trimming cost V 8 bases and J 4 bases, with 15 bases left between them. The CDR3 region has the DNA TGTGCCAGCTTGTATCGGGACACTTACAATGAGCAGTTCTTC. Protein product: CASLYRDTYNEQFF.

This chain links TRBV20-1 with TRBJ2-5; D unresolved. V lost 6 bases to trimming and J lost 5 bases, with 4 bases between them. The CDR3 covers 9 residues. Germline CDR1 is DFQATT and CDR2 is SNEGSKA (reference sequence). CDR3 bases: TGCAGTGCCACGGAGACCCAGTACTTC. The encoded protein is CSATETQYF.

The chain has TRBV15 and TRBJ1-5, with D unresolved. The V end lost 0 bases, the J end lost 7 bases, and 7 bases lay between the germline ends. The CDR3 loop spans 13 amino acids. Germline V gene sequence: CDR1 LNHNV, CDR2 YYDKDF (reference sequence). As DNA, the CDR3 is TGTGCCACCAGCAGAGATTATTCCCAGCCCCAGCATTTT. Its translation: CATSRDYSQPQHF.

There are a few counts of this clonotype. The chain is built from TRBV10-2 and TRBJ1-2; D is unresolved. The germline gives CDR1 WSHSY, CDR2 SAAADI. Between the trimmed V and J ends, which lost 2 bases and 5 bases, there was a span of 9 bases. This CDR3 contains 13 residues. CDR3: CASSEDTEYGYTF. The CDR3, as DNA: TGCGCCAGCAGTGAGGATACCGAATATGGCTACACCTTC.

This rearrangement joins TRBV5-1 to TRBJ2-5; possibly TRBD2 for D (6 bases). The last part of the DNA fits TRBJ2-7 better; the J call may be wrong. Germline loops: CDR1 SGHRS, CDR2 YFSETQ. The CDR3 runs to 14 residues. The CDR3 reads CASSLDRREYEQYF. The CDR3 DNA is TGCGCCAGCAGCTTGGACCGGAGGGAATACGAGCAGTACTTC.

This clonotype was observed a few times. The V gene is TRBV7-9, the J gene TRBJ2-6; 7 bases align to TRBD2. CDR1 SEHNR and CDR2 FQNEAQ come from the germline V gene (reference sequence). After removal of 5 bases from V and 6 bases from J, the junction contained 13 bases not matched to a gene. The CDR3 consists of 17 residues. CDR3 nucleotides: TGTGCCAGCAGCCGATTGGGGGGGGGTCGTGAGGCCAACGTCCTGACTTTC. This sequence encodes CASSRLGGGREANVLTF.

A few counts support this clonotype. This rearrangement joins TRBV6-1 to TRBJ2-7, with 8 bases aligning to TRBD1. CDR1 and CDR2 from the germline V gene are MNHNS and SASEGT. This CDR3 is 15 amino acids long. V trimming: 6 bases; J trimming: 0 bases; junction bases outside the gene matches: 7. The CDR3: CASRMTGASSYEQYF. The DNA for the CDR3 is TGTGCCAGCAGGATGACAGGGGCGTCCTCCTACGAGCAGTACTTC.

The V and J genes are TRBV6-1 and TRBJ1-2, with D perhaps TRBD1 (5 bases). V was clipped by 6 bases and J by 3 bases, with 14 bases between them. The CDR3 runs 14 residues. The germline CDR1 and CDR2 sequences are MNHNS and SASEGT. The CDR3: CASSKGREYYGYTF. As DNA, the CDR3 is TGTGCCAGCAGCAAAGGCAGGGAGTACTATGGCTACACCTTC.

J is TRBJ1-2 and V is TRBV6-6; D is unclear. The CDR3 has 15 residues. In germline, CDR1 is MNHNY, CDR2 SVGAGI (reference sequence). V was clipped by 2 bases and J by 4 bases, with 14 bases between them. The CDR3 sequence is CASSYETLQPYGYTF. CDR3 DNA: TGTGCCAGCAGTTACGAGACCCTGCAGCCCTATGGCTACACCTTC.